A single T cell receptor (beta chain) is shown here with its context. The junction had 4 bases not matched to a gene; V was cut back by 3 bases and J by 4 bases. The CDR3 length is 14 residues. Germline V gene data show CDR1 as SQVTM and CDR2 as ANQGSEA. Original analysis: Nucleated cell counts were estimated from reference gene primer amplification. The table came from immunoSEQ multiplex PCR; TCRdb's copy has only in-frame clones and leaves some out. That table gives V, J and clone size, and the DNA gave D and trimming. Of approximately 240,000 clones listed, approximately 80% are singletons. The source of the sample is a study of blood T cell repertoires in COVID-19. Study information: Samples of COVID-19 (acute and convalescent) were obtained from the United States, Italy and Spain. The analysed material was cDNA or gDNA that came from T cells, B-cell-depleted T cells, or PBMCs.

This TCR was sampled from a woman aged 55-70 years who had recovered from COVID-19. The chain carries TRBV29-1 and TRBJ1-1; TRBD1 agrees at 11 bases. Input material: peripheral blood. Here the CDR3 reads CSVDQDRGPTEAFF. CDR3 DNA sequence: TGCAGCGTTGACCAGGACAGGGGGCCCACTGAAGCTTTCTTT.